This T cell receptor beta chain is drawn from a study of T-cell reconstitution after alpha-beta-depleted transplantation in children. Unique molecular identifiers were used to barcode this TCRbeta library. TCRdb used MiXCR to reprocess the PCR reads, holding one entry per CDR3 protein. Among roughly 300,000 distinct CDR3 sequences listed, approximately 10% were seen once. CDR1 is SGHRS, CDR2 YFSETQ, per germline. J was trimmed by 4 bases and V by 2 bases; bases with no gene match: 4. The CDR3 covers 14 residues. The chain combines TRBV5-1 with TRBJ2-5, with 8 positions matching TRBD1. This sample comprised PBMCs from the stem cell graft donor, obtained from the stem cell graft. The receptor was derived from a human donor who donated a stem cell graft to a child with acute lymphoblastic leukemia. CDR3 loop: CASSFGRGRETQYF. As DNA, the CDR3 is TGCGCCAGCAGCTTTGGCAGGGGGCGAGAGACCCAGTACTTC. The full variable domain, completed using reference TRBV5-1 and TRBJ2-5, is KAGVTQTPRYLIKTRGQQVTLSCSPISGHRSVSWYQQTPGQGLQFLFEYFSETQRNKGNFPGRFSGRQFSNSRSEMNVSTLELGDSALYLCASSFGRGRETQYFGPGTRLLVL.